The present TCR beta chain was sequenced within a study of blood T cell repertoires in COVID-19. Overall study context: PBMCs, B-cell-depleted T cells, or T cells provided the cDNA or gDNA that made up the material.

Those enrolled, adults aged roughly 18 to 95 years, came from some 23 US areas. Cohorts were based on clinical histories the participants reported. CDR3 size: 14 residues. Germline V gene lookup returns CDR1 SQVTM and CDR2 ANQGSEA. The V gene lost 2 bases and the J gene lost 2 bases, with 10 bases spanning the gap. TCRdb's copy holds only in-frame clones and misses some; the assay was immunoSEQ multiplex PCR. The sample gives 250,000 to 300,000 clones, 85% to 90% of which show up once; less than 2% is in the top ten. This TCR derives from a woman aged 60-75 years who had recovered from COVID-19. The sample taken for sequencing was PBMCs or T cells enriched from blood (not recorded which). The chain links TRBV29-1 to TRBJ1-3; the D is unclear. The chain's CDR3 is CSVEQAMPGNTIYF. CDR3 DNA: TGCAGCGTTGAACAGGCGATGCCTGGAAACACCATATATTTT.